The 18 T cell receptor beta chains reported below all come from one sample, sequenced in a study of blood T cell repertoires in COVID-19. The repertoire was sequenced with immunoSEQ multiplex PCR; TCRdb's copy has only in-frame clones and lacks some. The sample has about 140,000 clones; 87% are singletons. The sequenced sample was peripheral blood. The receptors derive from a human donor in a cohort sampled during active COVID-19.

The rearrangement links TRBV11-2 to TRBJ2-7; D gene unclear. The germline V gene has CDR1 SGHAT and CDR2 FQNNGV. The CDR3 has 16 residues. Deletions cut 0 bases from V and 0 bases from J, with 12 bases between. Written as DNA, the CDR3 is TGTGCCAGCAGCTTAGATCTTTCCACCGGCTCCTACGAGCAGTACTTC. This sequence encodes CASSLDLSTGSYEQYF.

The chain recombines TRBV5-4 with TRBJ2-6, with 8 bases fitting TRBD1. Germline V lookup: CDR1 SGHNT, CDR2 YYREEE (reference sequence). V was clipped by 4 bases and J by 3 bases; unmatched bases: 12. The CDR3 totals 18 residues. This chain's CDR3 is CASSALTGVLVGANVLTF. For the CDR3, the DNA is TGTGCCAGCAGCGCCTTGACAGGGGTTCTTGTTGGGGCCAACGTCCTGACTTTC.

V is TRBV21-1 and J is TRBJ2-7; the table calls TRBD1, which could not be checked here. TRBV21-1 is a listed pseudogene. The CDR3 loop spans 17 amino acids. The CDR3 sequence is CASSKEGAGQKSYEQYF. The CDR3, as DNA: TGTGCCAGCAGCAAAGAAGGGGCAGGACAGAAGTCCTACGAGCAGTACTTC.

The chain is built from TRBV12-3 or TRBV12-4 and TRBJ1-1; D is unresolved. Trimming left V 2 bases short and J 2 bases short, with 6 bases between. CDR3 size: 13 residues. The CDR3 region has the DNA TGTGCCAGCAGTTTATCAGGTAACACTGAAGCTTTCTTT. This gives the protein CASSLSGNTEAFF.

V usage is TRBV27 and J usage is TRBJ2-7; 9 bases are shared with TRBD1. The CDR3 length is 16 residues. Germline-derived CDR1 and CDR2 are MNHEY and SMNVEV (reference sequence). Trimming at V came to 2 bases and at J to 3 bases, leaving 8 bases not matched to a gene. The CDR3 here is CASSLNRGQGYYEQYF. The CDR3 DNA sequence: TGTGCCAGCAGTTTAAACCGGGGACAGGGATACTACGAGCAGTACTTC.

The V call is TRBV4-2, the J call TRBJ1-4; 9 bases align to TRBD1. CDR3 length: 15 residues. From germline, CDR1 is LGHNA and CDR2 YNFKEQ. Germline trimming cut 0 bases from V and 7 bases from J; bases unmatched to any gene: 3. The CDR3 coding sequence is TGTGCCAGCAGCCAAGAGGACAGGGGTGGTGAAAAACTGTTTTTT. Amino acid sequence: CASSQEDRGGEKLFF.

The chain combines TRBV2 with TRBJ2-1, with 10 bases identical to TRBD2. From germline, CDR1 is SNHLY and CDR2 FYNNEI. The V and J ends lost 1 base and 2 bases, in that order; junction bases with no gene match: 8. The CDR3 spans 18 residues. CDR3 amino acids: CASSEGLAGVSPYNEQFF. CDR3 nucleotide sequence: TGTGCCAGCAGTGAAGGGCTAGCGGGGGTCTCCCCCTACAATGAGCAGTTCTTC. Complete variable domain (other parts from reference TRBV2 and TRBJ2-1): EPEVTQTPSHQVTQMGQEVILRCVPISNHLYFYWYRQILGQKVEFLVSFYNNEISEKSEIFDDQFSVERPDGSNFTLKIRSTKLEDSAMYFCASSEGLAGVSPYNEQFFGPGTRLTVL.

The rearrangement links TRBV30 to TRBJ1-5; 8 bases agree with TRBD1. This CDR3 has 14 residues. CDR1 and CDR2 from the germline V gene are GTSNPN and SVGIG (reference sequence). V dropped 2 bases and J dropped 2; count of bases not matched to a gene: 2. The CDR3 nucleotides read TGTGCCTGGAGTACGGGACAGGGCAATCAGCCCCAGCATTTT. Protein: CAWSTGQGNQPQHF.

The gene calls are TRBV25-1 and TRBJ1-2; tentative D call: TRBD1 (5 bases). This CDR3 contains 15 residues. Trimming pared 0 bases from V and 4 bases from J, leaving 12 bases between. The germline CDR1 and CDR2 sequences are MGHDK and SYGVNS. CDR3 residues: CASSEYGGSVYGYTF. The CDR3 DNA reads TGTGCCAGCAGTGAATACGGGGGTTCGGTCTATGGCTACACCTTC.

The CDR3 DNA reads as TGTGCCAGCCGACTAGCGGGGGAATTCTACGAGCAGTACTTC. This codes for CASRLAGEFYEQYF. The gene calls are TRBV7-2 and TRBJ2-7; 12 nucleotides agree with TRBD2. Germline V lookup: CDR1 SGHTA, CDR2 FQGNSA. V lost 8 bases to trimming and J lost 3 bases; unmatched junction nucleotides: 5. The CDR3 contains 14 residues.

This clone was seen only once. The V gene is TRBV7-2, the J gene TRBJ2-6; TRBD1 agrees at 7 bases. The CDR3 totals 17 residues. Germline V gene data show CDR1 as SGHTA and CDR2 as FQGNSA. Unmatched junction bases numbered 5, after V lost 2 bases and J lost 1 base. The CDR3 loop is CASSLIGGASGANVLTF. The DNA of the CDR3 is TGTGCCAGCAGCTTAATAGGGGGCGCTTCTGGGGCCAACGTCCTGACTTTC.

This chain uses TRBV27 with TRBJ2-7, with 11 bases matching TRBD1. CDR3 length: 18 residues. Germline assignment: CDR1 MNHEY and CDR2 SMNVEV (reference sequence). Trimming took 1 base from V and 7 from J; bases not matched to a gene: 15. The CDR3 nucleotides read TGTGCCAGCAGTTTATTTTTGCGGGGAGGACAGGGGGCAGGGGAGCAGTACTTC. It yields the protein CASSLFLRGGQGAGEQYF.

The J gene is TRBJ2-7, the V gene TRBV21-1; the D call of TRBD2 is as the table states it, not checked on the DNA. TRBV21-1 is given as a pseudogene. CDR3 length equals 17 residues. The DNA of the CDR3 is TGTGCCAGCAGCAGGGGGACTAGCGGGAACTTAACCTACGAGCAGTACTTC. Its protein is CASSRGTSGNLTYEQYF.

This sequence joins TRBV6-5 and TRBJ2-5; D possibly corresponds to TRBD1 (5 bases). CDR3 length: 14 amino acids. Germline V gives CDR1 MNHEY, CDR2 SVGAGI. V was shortened by 3 bases and J by 2 bases, with 10 bases between the two germline ends. CDR3 loop: CASSYTRGQETQYF. The CDR3, as DNA: TGTGCCAGCAGTTATACAAGGGGTCAAGAGACCCAGTACTTC.

The table lists this clone with a few counts. This chain links TRBV7-8 with TRBJ1-1; possible D gene TRBD1, 5 bases. Looked up from germline, CDR1 is SGHVS and CDR2 is FQNEAQ. The CDR3 consists of 14 residues. V dropped 2 bases and J dropped 4 bases, with 11 bases sitting between them. CDR3 in amino acids: CASSLNRGITEAFF. The CDR3 DNA reads TGTGCCAGCAGCTTAAATAGGGGAATCACTGAAGCTTTCTTT. The full variable domain, completed using reference TRBV7-8 and TRBJ1-1, is GAGVSQSPRYKVAKRGQDVALRCDPISGHVSLFWYQQALGQGPEFLTYFQNEAQLDKSGLPSDRFFAERPEGSVSTLKIQRTQQEDSAVYLCASSLNRGITEAFFGQGTRLTVV.

The V gene is TRBV9, the J gene TRBJ2-1, with 12 bases that match TRBD2. The CDR3 spans 16 residues. Looked up from germline, CDR1 is SGDLS and CDR2 is YYNGEE. V lost 3 bases and J lost 9; bases outside the gene matches: 10. The CDR3 loop reads CASSARRTSGEREQFF. The CDR3 bases are TGTGCCAGCAGCGCTCGACGGACTAGCGGGGAGCGTGAGCAGTTCTTC.

This sequence joins TRBV5-4 and TRBJ1-2; 7 bases map to TRBD1. V dropped 4 bases and J dropped 4; count of bases not matched to a gene: 4. The CDR3 extends over 13 amino acids. Germline V gene sequence: CDR1 SGHNT, CDR2 YYREEE (reference sequence). The CDR3 DNA follows: TGTGCCAGCAGCATTACAGGGGTCTATGGCTACACCTTC. It translates to CASSITGVYGYTF.

Note on this clone: The same CDR3 also results from other DNA sequences found in this sample. The gene calls are TRBV6-5 and TRBJ2-7; D might be TRBD1 (5 bases). Germline loops: CDR1 MNHEY, CDR2 SVGAGI. Trimming removed 2 bases at V and 4 bases at J, with 9 bases between. This CDR3 has 13 residues. The DNA for the CDR3 is TGTGCCAGCAGTTACGGGGCTCCATACGAGCAGTACTTC. Translated: CASSYGAPYEQYF.